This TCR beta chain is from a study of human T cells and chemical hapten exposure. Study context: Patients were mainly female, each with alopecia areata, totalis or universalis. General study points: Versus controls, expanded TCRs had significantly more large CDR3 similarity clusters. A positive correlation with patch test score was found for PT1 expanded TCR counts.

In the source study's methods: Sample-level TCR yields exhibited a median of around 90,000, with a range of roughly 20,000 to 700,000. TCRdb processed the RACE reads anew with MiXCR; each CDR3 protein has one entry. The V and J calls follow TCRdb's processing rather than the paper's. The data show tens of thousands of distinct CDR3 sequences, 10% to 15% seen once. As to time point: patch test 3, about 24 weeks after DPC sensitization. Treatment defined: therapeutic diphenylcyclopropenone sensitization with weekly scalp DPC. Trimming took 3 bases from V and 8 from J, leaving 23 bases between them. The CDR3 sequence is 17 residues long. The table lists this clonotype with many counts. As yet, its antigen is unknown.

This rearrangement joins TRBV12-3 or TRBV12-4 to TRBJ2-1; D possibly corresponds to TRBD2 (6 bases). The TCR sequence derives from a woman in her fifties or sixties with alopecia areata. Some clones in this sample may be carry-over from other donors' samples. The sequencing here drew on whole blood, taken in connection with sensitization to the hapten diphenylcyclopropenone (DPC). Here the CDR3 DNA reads TGTGCCAGCAGTTTCGGGCTTACGGGAGCTAGAATGGATGAGCAGTTCTTC. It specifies CASSFGLTGARMDEQFF.